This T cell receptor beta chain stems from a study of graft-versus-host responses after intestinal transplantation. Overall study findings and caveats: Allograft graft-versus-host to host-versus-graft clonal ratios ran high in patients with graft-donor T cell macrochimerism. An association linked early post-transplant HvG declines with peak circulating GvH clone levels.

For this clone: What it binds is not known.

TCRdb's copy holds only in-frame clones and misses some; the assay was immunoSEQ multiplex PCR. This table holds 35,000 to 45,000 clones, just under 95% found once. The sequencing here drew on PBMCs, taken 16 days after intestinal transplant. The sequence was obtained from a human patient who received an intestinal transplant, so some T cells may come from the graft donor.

The CDR3 reads CASSASLTLLSFHNEQFF. The CDR3 nucleotides read TGTGCCAGCAGCGCGAGCCTGACTTTGCTCTCCTTTCACAATGAGCAGTTCTTC. The V and J genes are TRBV21-1 and TRBJ2-1; TRBD2, as called in the table, went unchecked against the DNA. TRBV21-1 is a pseudogene. CDR3 length: 18 residues.